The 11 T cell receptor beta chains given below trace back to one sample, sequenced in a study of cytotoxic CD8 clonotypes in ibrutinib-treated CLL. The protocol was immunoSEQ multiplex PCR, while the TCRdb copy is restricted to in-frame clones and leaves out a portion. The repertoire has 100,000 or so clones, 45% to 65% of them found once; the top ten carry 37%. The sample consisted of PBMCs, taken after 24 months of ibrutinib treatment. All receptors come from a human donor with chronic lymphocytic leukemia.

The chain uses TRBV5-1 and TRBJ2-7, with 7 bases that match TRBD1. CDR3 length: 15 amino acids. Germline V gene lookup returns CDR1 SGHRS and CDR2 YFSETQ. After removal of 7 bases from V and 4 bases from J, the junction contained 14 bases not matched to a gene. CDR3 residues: CASDLDGNRGYEQYF. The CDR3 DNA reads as TGCGCCAGCGATCTCGACGGGAACAGGGGTTACGAGCAGTACTTC.

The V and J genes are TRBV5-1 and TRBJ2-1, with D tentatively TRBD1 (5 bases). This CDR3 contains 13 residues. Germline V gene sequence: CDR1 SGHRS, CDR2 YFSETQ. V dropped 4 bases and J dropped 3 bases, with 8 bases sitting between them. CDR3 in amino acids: CASSKGIYNEQFF. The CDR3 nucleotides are TGCGCCAGCAGCAAGGGGATCTACAATGAGCAGTTCTTC.

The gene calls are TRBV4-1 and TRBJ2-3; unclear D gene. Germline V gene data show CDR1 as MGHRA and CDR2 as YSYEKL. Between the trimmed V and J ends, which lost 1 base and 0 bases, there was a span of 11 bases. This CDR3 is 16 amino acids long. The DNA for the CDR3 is TGCGCCAGCAGCCAAGGGAGCTACCCAAGCACAGATACGCAGTATTTT. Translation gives CASSQGSYPSTDTQYF.

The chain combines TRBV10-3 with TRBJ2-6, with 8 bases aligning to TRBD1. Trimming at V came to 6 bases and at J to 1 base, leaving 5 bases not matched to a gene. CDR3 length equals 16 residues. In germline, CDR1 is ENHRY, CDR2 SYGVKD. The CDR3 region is CAIRDRDSSGANVLTF. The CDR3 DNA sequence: TGTGCCATCAGGGACAGGGATTCGTCTGGGGCCAACGTCCTGACTTTC.

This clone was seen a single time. CDR3 in amino acids: CASSRTGGTDTQYF. CDR3 sequence (DNA): TGTGCCAGCAGTCGGACAGGGGGAACAGATACGCAGTATTTT. The chain employs TRBV25-1 and TRBJ2-3; 10 nucleotides align to TRBD1. Germline lookup yields CDR1 MGHDK and CDR2 SYGVNS. The CDR3 consists of 14 residues. V gave up 5 bases and J gave up 3 bases; unmatched junction bases: 2.

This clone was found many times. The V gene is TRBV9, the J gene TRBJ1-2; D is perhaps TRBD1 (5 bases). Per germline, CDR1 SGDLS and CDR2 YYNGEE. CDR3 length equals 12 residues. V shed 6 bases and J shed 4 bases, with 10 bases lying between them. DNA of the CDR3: TGTGCCAGCATAAGGGGAGCCTATGGCTACACCTTC. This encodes CASIRGAYGYTF.

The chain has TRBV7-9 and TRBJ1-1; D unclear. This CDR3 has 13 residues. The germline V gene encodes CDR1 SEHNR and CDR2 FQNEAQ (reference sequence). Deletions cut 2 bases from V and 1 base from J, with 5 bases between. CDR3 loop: CASSLKENTEAFF. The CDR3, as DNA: TGTGCCAGCAGCTTAAAAGAGAACACTGAAGCTTTCTTT.

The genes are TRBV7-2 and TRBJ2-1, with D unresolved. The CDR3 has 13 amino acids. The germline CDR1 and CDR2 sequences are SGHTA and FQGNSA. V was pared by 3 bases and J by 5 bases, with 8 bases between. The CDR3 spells CASSLTSHNEQFF. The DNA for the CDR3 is TGTGCCAGCAGCTTGACCAGTCACAATGAGCAGTTCTTC.

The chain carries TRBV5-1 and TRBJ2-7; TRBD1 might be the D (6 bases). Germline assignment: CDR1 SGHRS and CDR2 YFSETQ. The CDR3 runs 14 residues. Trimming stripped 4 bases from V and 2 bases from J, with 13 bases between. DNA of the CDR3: TGCGCCAGCAGCCCCGAACAGGGAACCTACGAGCAGTACTTC. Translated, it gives CASSPEQGTYEQYF.

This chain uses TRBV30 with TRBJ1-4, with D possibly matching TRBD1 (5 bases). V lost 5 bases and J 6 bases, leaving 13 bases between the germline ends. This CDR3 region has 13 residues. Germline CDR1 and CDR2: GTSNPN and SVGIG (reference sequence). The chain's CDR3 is CAWGVSGYEKLFF. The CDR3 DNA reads TGTGCCTGGGGGGTGTCAGGGTATGAAAAACTGTTTTTT.

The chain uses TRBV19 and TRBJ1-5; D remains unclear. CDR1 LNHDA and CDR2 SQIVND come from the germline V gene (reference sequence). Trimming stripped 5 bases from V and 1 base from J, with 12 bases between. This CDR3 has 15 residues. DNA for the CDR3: TGTGCCAGTAGTCCCCCGGGGAGCAGCAATCAGCCCCAGCATTTT. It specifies CASSPPGSSNQPQHF.